These T cell receptor beta chains were read from a single sample in a study of radiation and T cells in renal cell carcinoma. Profiled with immunoSEQ multiplex PCR; TCRdb holds only in-frame clones, not every one. Here the sample spans 90,000 to 95,000 clones, about four fifths being singletons. The specimen was blood, collected from a patient whose treatment included radiotherapy and nephrectomy. The receptor set was obtained from a man in his sixties with renal cell carcinoma. Each CDR3 is given with its conserved first and last residue. Fields, in order: clone size, D gene, V gene, J gene, CDR3 DNA, CDR3 protein. A D gene is named only where the DNA matches it firmly. Some rows have no size entry. The others give once, few or many, or a class for an expanded clone.

abundance: once
d_gene: -
v_gene: TRBV19
j_gene: TRBJ2-2
CDR3nt: TGTGCCAGTAGTCAGGAGCTGTCCGGGGAGCTGTTTTTT
CDR3aa: CASSQELSGELFF

abundance: -
d_gene: -
v_gene: TRBV6-1
j_gene: TRBJ1-1
CDR3nt: TGTGCCAGCAGTCCAAGGACGGATATGAACACTGAAGCTTTCTTT
CDR3aa: CASSPRTDMNTEAFF

abundance: -
d_gene: -
v_gene: TRBV5-5
j_gene: TRBJ2-5
CDR3nt: TGTGCCAGCAGCTTGAATCAGGCGCCTTTCCAAGAGACCCAGTACTTC
CDR3aa: CASSLNQAPFQETQYF

abundance: once
d_gene: TRBD1
v_gene: TRBV13
j_gene: TRBJ2-1
CDR3nt: TGTGCCAGCAGCTTAACAGGGGGGTACAATGAGCAGTTCTTC
CDR3aa: CASSLTGGYNEQFF

abundance: -
d_gene: -
v_gene: TRBV10-2
j_gene: TRBJ2-5
CDR3nt: TGCGCCAGCAGGGAGATTACGACCCAGTACTTC
CDR3aa: CASREITTQYF

abundance: few
d_gene: -
v_gene: TRBV27
j_gene: TRBJ2-1
CDR3nt: TGTGCCAGCAGCCCGACAGCTCCCTCGGGCAATGAGCAGTTCTTC
CDR3aa: CASSPTAPSGNEQFF

abundance: -
d_gene: -
v_gene: TRBV19
j_gene: TRBJ1-2
CDR3nt: TGTGCCAGTAGTACCCTAGACAGTAACTATGGCTACACCTTC
CDR3aa: CASSTLDSNYGYTF

abundance: -
d_gene: -
v_gene: TRBV4-1
j_gene: TRBJ1-2
CDR3nt: TGCGCCAGCAGCCAAGTAGTGAACGAGTATGGCTACACCTTC
CDR3aa: CASSQVVNEYGYTF

abundance: once
d_gene: -
v_gene: TRBV19
j_gene: TRBJ1-4
CDR3nt: TGTGCCAGTAGTATAGGTCCTGGCATCGGCGAAAAACTGTTTTTT
CDR3aa: CASSIGPGIGEKLFF

abundance: -
d_gene: TRBD2
v_gene: TRBV5-1
j_gene: TRBJ2-7
CDR3nt: TGCGCCAGCAGCTTGAGGGCTAGCGGTAGCTACGAGCAGTACTTC
CDR3aa: CASSLRASGSYEQYF

abundance: -
d_gene: -
v_gene: TRBV15
j_gene: TRBJ2-7
CDR3nt: TGTGCCACCAGCAGAGATGGGGAAATCACCTACGAGCAGTACTTC
CDR3aa: CATSRDGEITYEQYF

abundance: -
d_gene: -
v_gene: TRBV19
j_gene: TRBJ2-7
CDR3nt: TGTGCCAGTAGTATAGCGACGGGGCCCTACGAGCAGTACTTC
CDR3aa: CASSIATGPYEQYF

abundance: -
d_gene: -
v_gene: TRBV28
j_gene: TRBJ1-1
CDR3nt: TGTGCCAGCAGGGCCGGACAGACGAACACTGAAGCTTTCTTT
CDR3aa: CASRAGQTNTEAFF

abundance: -
d_gene: -
v_gene: TRBV2
j_gene: TRBJ2-1
CDR3nt: TGTGCCAGCAGTATTTCGTTGAGCTCCTACAATGAGCAGTTCTTC
CDR3aa: CASSISLSSYNEQFF

abundance: -
d_gene: TRBD1
v_gene: TRBV7-9
j_gene: TRBJ2-1
CDR3nt: TGTGCCAGCAGCCAACCGGGACAGGGCCCGCGCTCCTACAATGAGCAGTTCTTC
CDR3aa: CASSQPGQGPRSYNEQFF

abundance: -
d_gene: TRBD2
v_gene: TRBV5-1
j_gene: TRBJ2-3
CDR3nt: TGCGCCAGCGGCGTTGGCGGGAGGGTAGTCACAGATACGCAGTATTTT
CDR3aa: CASGVGGRVVTDTQYF

abundance: -
d_gene: -
v_gene: TRBV4-2
j_gene: TRBJ2-1
CDR3nt: TGTGCCAGCAGCCCAAGTCAGGGGTACACGAATGAGCAGTTCTTC
CDR3aa: CASSPSQGYTNEQFF

abundance: -
d_gene: TRBD2
v_gene: TRBV7-9
j_gene: TRBJ2-1
CDR3nt: TGTGCCAGCAGCTTACTAGCGGGACCCCCAGGTGAGCAGTTCTTC
CDR3aa: CASSLLAGPPGEQFF

abundance: once
d_gene: -
v_gene: TRBV10-3
j_gene: TRBJ2-5
CDR3nt: TGTGCCACCCTTCCAGGGGTAGGAGAGACCCAGTACTTC
CDR3aa: CATLPGVGETQYF

abundance: -
d_gene: -
v_gene: TRBV9
j_gene: TRBJ1-1
CDR3nt: TGTGCCTCCCAGGGGTTGAACACTGAAGCTTTCTTT
CDR3aa: CASQGLNTEAFF

abundance: -
d_gene: -
v_gene: TRBV5-6
j_gene: TRBJ2-5
CDR3nt: TGTGCCAGCACCTGGACCGCAGCGGCTCAATGGGCCCAGTACTTC
CDR3aa: CASTWTAAAQWAQYF

abundance: -
d_gene: -
v_gene: TRBV4-2
j_gene: TRBJ1-5
CDR3nt: TGTGCCAGCAGCCAAGAGGGGGCGGAGGGTCAGCCCCAGCATTTT
CDR3aa: CASSQEGAEGQPQHF

abundance: -
d_gene: -
v_gene: TRBV27
j_gene: TRBJ2-2
CDR3nt: TGTGCCAGCAGTTCCATTGGCACCGGGGAGCTGTTTTTT
CDR3aa: CASSSIGTGELFF

abundance: -
d_gene: TRBD2
v_gene: TRBV10-2
j_gene: TRBJ2-2
CDR3nt: TGCGCCAGCAAACTAGCGGGAACCGGGGAGCTGTTTTTT
CDR3aa: CASKLAGTGELFF

abundance: -
d_gene: -
v_gene: TRBV7-9
j_gene: TRBJ1-5
CDR3nt: TGTGCCAGCAGCTTAGTTTTGGCAGACTCCAGCAATCAGCCCCAGCATTTT
CDR3aa: CASSLVLADSSNQPQHF

abundance: -
d_gene: -
v_gene: TRBV20-1
j_gene: TRBJ2-3
CDR3nt: TGCAGTGCCCCCCATGGGGATACGCAGTATTTT
CDR3aa: CSAPHGDTQYF

abundance: -
d_gene: -
v_gene: TRBV2
j_gene: TRBJ1-2
CDR3nt: TGTGCCAGCACAGTTAACGGGGGGCAGGTCTATGGCTACACCTTC
CDR3aa: CASTVNGGQVYGYTF

abundance: -
d_gene: -
v_gene: TRBV7-2
j_gene: TRBJ2-5
CDR3nt: TGTGCCAGCAGCTTAGTTCCCGACGGTATGACCCAGTACTTC
CDR3aa: CASSLVPDGMTQYF

abundance: -
d_gene: -
v_gene: TRBV10-3
j_gene: TRBJ2-3
CDR3nt: TGTGCCAGCCAGCGGGCCCCCTCGGCGGTAGATACGCAGTATTTT
CDR3aa: CASQRAPSAVDTQYF

abundance: -
d_gene: -
v_gene: TRBV7-8
j_gene: TRBJ1-1
CDR3nt: TGTGCCAGCAGCGAAGGACCAAATACTGAAGCTTTCTTT
CDR3aa: CASSEGPNTEAFF

abundance: -
d_gene: TRBD1
v_gene: TRBV2
j_gene: TRBJ1-2
CDR3nt: TGTGCCAGCATCGTCTCCCGGGTCAGGGGGTGGAAGGGCTACACCTTC
CDR3aa: CASIVSRVRGWKGYTF

abundance: -
d_gene: -
v_gene: TRBV13
j_gene: TRBJ1-3
CDR3nt: TGTGCCAGCAGCCTCCGGGGGCCGAGAAACACCATATATTTT
CDR3aa: CASSLRGPRNTIYF

abundance: -
d_gene: -
v_gene: TRBV14
j_gene: TRBJ2-1
CDR3nt: TGTGCCAGCAGCCAAGATCTTGCAGGGAAGCAGTTCTTC
CDR3aa: CASSQDLAGKQFF

abundance: -
d_gene: TRBD1
v_gene: TRBV10-1
j_gene: TRBJ2-5
CDR3nt: TGCGCCAGCAGTGAGCTGGGGACAGGGCTCGAGACCCAGTACTTC
CDR3aa: CASSELGTGLETQYF

abundance: -
d_gene: -
v_gene: TRBV19
j_gene: TRBJ2-2
CDR3nt: TGTGCCAGTAGTATGCAGGGCTTGGGGAACACCGGGGAGCTGTTTTTT
CDR3aa: CASSMQGLGNTGELFF

abundance: -
d_gene: -
v_gene: TRBV6-6
j_gene: TRBJ2-7
CDR3nt: TGTGCCAGCAGTTACTCGATGAGGGACGAGCAGTACTTC
CDR3aa: CASSYSMRDEQYF

abundance: once
d_gene: TRBD2
v_gene: TRBV5-1
j_gene: TRBJ2-2
CDR3nt: TGCGCCAGCAGTTATGGCGGGGGGAACACCGGGGAGCTGTTTTTT
CDR3aa: CASSYGGGNTGELFF

abundance: -
d_gene: -
v_gene: TRBV11-3
j_gene: TRBJ1-3
CDR3nt: TGTGCCAGCAGCTTAGGGGAGCCTGGAAACACCATATATTTT
CDR3aa: CASSLGEPGNTIYF

abundance: -
d_gene: -
v_gene: TRBV5-6
j_gene: TRBJ1-4
CDR3nt: TGTGCCAGCAGCCCTAACGGGGGCTTGGGTAATGAAAAACTGTTTTTT
CDR3aa: CASSPNGGLGNEKLFF

abundance: -
d_gene: TRBD2
v_gene: TRBV2
j_gene: TRBJ2-7
CDR3nt: TGTGCCAGCAGCAGGACTAGCGGGAGCTACGAGCAGTACTTC
CDR3aa: CASSRTSGSYEQYF